The following is a T cell receptor (beta chain) sequence with its context. PCR primers comprised 60 Vbeta and 13 Jbeta primers. Measured with immunoSEQ multiplex PCR; TCRdb has only the in-frame clones, and not every one. The sample has 29,000 or so clones, 62% seen once. Germline V lookup: CDR1 SGDLS, CDR2 YYNGEE. There are 15 residues in the CDR3. The ends lost 4 bases at V and 5 bases at J; junction bases unmatched: 9. This sample stems from a study of cytomegalovirus exposure and HLA in healthy donors. The chain carries TRBV9 and TRBJ1-5; 7 positions match TRBD1. Sequenced input: PBMCs. The source of this sequence is a male donor in good health and CMV-seropositive. The CDR3 DNA reads as TGTGCCAGCAGCCCAACGACAGGGCGAGATCAGCCCCAGCATTTT. This codes for CASSPTTGRDQPQHF.